The T cell receptor (beta chain) under discussion was sequenced for a study of OX40 agonist ivuxolimab in advanced cancers. Study summary: Therapy given before enrollment (anti-PD-1, anti-PD-L1 or anti-CTLA-4) was allowed, and around 40% had some.

TCRdb's copy holds only in-frame clones and misses some; the assay was immunoSEQ multiplex PCR. The sample shows tens of thousands of clones, about 85% of them seen only once. Sequenced material: CD4+ or CD8+ T cells sorted from blood, taken in a trial of the OX40 agonist ivuxolimab. The TCR was taken from an adult with an advanced solid tumor such as melanoma, head and neck, liver or kidney cancer.

CDR3 in DNA: TGTGCCAGCAGCCCGGACAGGGCCTTCTATGGCTACACCTTC. Its protein product is CASSPDRAFYGYTF. V is TRBV5-4 and J is TRBJ1-2; 8 bases are a match to TRBD1. Unmatched junction bases numbered 6, after V lost 4 bases and J lost 4 bases. The CDR3 is 14 residues long. CDR1 is SGHNT and CDR2 is YYREEE in the germline V gene (reference sequence).